This TCR beta chain was profiled in a study of T cells expressing NK-cell markers. Libraries used 5'RACE template switching adding universal primer site and UMIs. TCRdb re-analyzed the 5' RACE reads; it lists each CDR3 protein once, without DNA. Its clone listing holds 350,000 to 450,000 distinct CDR3 sequences. The CDR3 length is 17 residues. Germline V lookup: CDR1 SEHNR, CDR2 FQNEAQ (reference sequence). The chain combines TRBV7-9 with TRBJ2-5; TCRdb designates TRBD1, a call that cannot be tested without DNA. This sequence originates from a man aged 18-75 years in good health. Sequences were obtained from blood T cells: a sorted CD56 or NKG2C T cell subset, CD4+ or CD8+ T cells, or bulk PBMC T cells (not recorded which). CDR3 protein: CASSQQGVTVNQETQYF. The complete variable domain, with remaining parts taken from reference TRBV7-9 and TRBJ2-5, reads DTGVSQNPRHKITKRGQNVTFRCDPISEHNRLYWYRQTLGQGPEFLTYFQNEAQLEKSRLLSDRFSAERPKGSFSTLEIQRTEQGDSAMYLCASSQQGVTVNQETQYFGPGTRLLVL.